Each of the 8 T cell receptor beta chains below was sequenced from the same sample in a study of cytomegalovirus exposure and HLA in healthy donors. The study ran its PCR with 60 Vbeta and 13 Jbeta primers. Sequencing used immunoSEQ multiplex PCR; TCRdb keeps in-frame clones, though not all of them. Of over 200,000 clones listed, more than 75% were seen once; the top ten hold 1% to 1.5%. Sequences were obtained from PBMCs. The receptors shown here come from a human donor in good health.

The chain combines TRBV13 with TRBJ2-3; possibly TRBD1 for D (7 bases). CDR3 length: 15 amino acids. V was clipped by 4 bases and J by 0 bases, with 11 bases between them. Germline CDR1 and CDR2: PRHDT and FYEKMQ (reference sequence). The CDR3 spells CASSSQGGSTDTQYF. Written as DNA, the CDR3 is TGTGCCAGCAGCTCCCAGGGGGGTAGCACAGATACGCAGTATTTT. The entire variable domain, with the rest obtained from reference TRBV13 and TRBJ2-3, is as follows: AAGVIQSPRHLIKEKRETATLKCYPIPRHDTVYWYQQGPGQDPQFLISFYEKMQSDKGSIPDRFSAQQFSDYHSELNMSSLELGDSALYFCASSSQGGSTDTQYFGPGTRLTVL.

The genes are TRBV7-9 and TRBJ2-5; no clear D gene. TRBJ2-7 matches the DNA end more closely, so the J call is doubtful. Germline V lookup: CDR1 SEHNR, CDR2 FQNEAQ (reference sequence). The CDR3 totals 14 residues. In nucleotides, the CDR3 is TGTGCCAGCAGCCCTAGGTTGGATTGGAACGAGCAGTACTTC. Translated: CASSPRLDWNEQYF.

The V gene is TRBV11-3, the J gene TRBJ2-1, with D possibly matching TRBD2 (5 bases). CDR3 length: 13 residues. From germline, CDR1 is SGHNT and CDR2 YENEEA. V shed 5 bases and J shed 10 bases, with 15 bases lying between them. In DNA, the CDR3 is TGTGCCAGCAGCGCGAGCGGAGAGGAAGAGCAGTTCTTC. Translated: CASSASGEEEQFF.

The chain combines TRBV6-5 with TRBJ2-7; weak D call: TRBD1 (6 bases). The CDR3 is made up of 15 amino acids. From germline, CDR1 is MNHEY and CDR2 SVGAGI. With 2 bases removed from V and 0 bases from J, the gap between germline ends came to 11 bases. This CDR3 reads CASSYDRSSSYEQYF. The CDR3, as DNA: TGTGCCAGCAGTTACGACAGGTCTAGCTCCTACGAGCAGTACTTC.

The chain recombines TRBV7-9 with TRBJ1-2; no firm D call. The V gene's germline CDR1 is SEHNR and CDR2 FQNEAQ (reference sequence). This CDR3 spans 15 amino acids. Trimming cost V 3 bases and J 3 bases, with 14 bases left between them. The CDR3 DNA reads TGTGCCAGCAGCTTCTACTCGGGTGTTTACTATGGCTACACCTTC. Translated: CASSFYSGVYYGYTF.

This chain connects TRBV4-1 to TRBJ1-1, with D possibly matching TRBD1 (6 bases). V lost 2 bases to trimming and J lost 1 base, with 11 bases between them. The CDR3 spans 15 residues. The germline V gene has CDR1 MGHRA and CDR2 YSYEKL. CDR3 sequence reads: CASSQLTGRNTEAFF. The CDR3, as DNA: TGCGCCAGCAGCCAATTAACAGGGAGGAACACTGAAGCTTTCTTT.

The rearrangement uses TRBV4-1 and TRBJ1-2; 7 nucleotides agree with TRBD1. In germline, CDR1 is MGHRA, CDR2 YSYEKL. The CDR3 has 13 amino acids. The V segment lost 4 bases and the J segment 5 bases; nucleotides outside the gene matches: 4. The CDR3 nucleotides read TGCGCCAGCAGCCGGACAGGAATTTATGGCTACACCTTC. Protein: CASSRTGIYGYTF.

The chain uses TRBV28 and TRBJ1-5; tentatively, D is TRBD1 (5 bases). The CDR3 runs 13 residues. The V gene's germline CDR1 is MDHEN and CDR2 SYDVKM. The V end was cut by 5 bases, the J end by 6 bases, with 11 bases between. CDR3 amino acids: CASSLGASQPQHF. The CDR3 nucleotides read TGTGCCAGCAGTCTTGGGGCGAGTCAGCCCCAGCATTTT.